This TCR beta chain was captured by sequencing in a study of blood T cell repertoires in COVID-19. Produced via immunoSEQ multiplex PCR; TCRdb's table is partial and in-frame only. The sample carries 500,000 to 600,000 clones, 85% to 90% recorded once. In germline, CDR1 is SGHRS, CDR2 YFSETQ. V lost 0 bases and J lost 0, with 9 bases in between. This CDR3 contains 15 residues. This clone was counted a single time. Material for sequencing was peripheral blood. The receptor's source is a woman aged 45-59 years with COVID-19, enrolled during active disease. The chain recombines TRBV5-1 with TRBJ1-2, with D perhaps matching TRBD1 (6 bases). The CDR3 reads CASSLDRAPNYGYTF. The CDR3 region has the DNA TGCGCCAGCAGCTTGGACAGGGCCCCTAACTATGGCTACACCTTC.